The entry that follows covers one T cell receptor (beta chain) sequence. The antigen is undetermined. These data belong to a study of cytomegalovirus exposure and HLA in healthy donors. Study overall: Caucasian-associated ancestry cluster membership applied to around 80% of around 400 genotyped donors. Study findings and constraints: According to a later analysis, donors in an Asian-associated ancestry cluster reportedly had fewer N-insertions than the roughly 720-donor mean. Accurate predictions that matched the HLA-A and HLA-B alleles of most subjects were reportedly made from TCR beta sequences. DRB1 had the most TCR associations and HLA-C the fewest, a later analysis found, with rates varying by HLA locus.

Losses at the gene ends were 4 bases for V and 4 bases for J; bases not matched to a gene: 17. The CDR3 runs to 18 residues. The germline V gene has CDR1 SQVTM and CDR2 ANQGSEA. The PCR was carried out with 60 Vbeta primers and 13 Jbeta primers. Method: immunoSEQ multiplex PCR; TCRdb's copy keeps in-frame clones and lacks some. The sample table includes just over 150,000 clones. The source is a woman aged 55-69 years in good health and CMV-seronegative. Input material: PBMCs. J is TRBJ1-3 and V is TRBV29-1, with 9 bases aligning to TRBD1. The CDR3 spells CSVGGAGTGNSVGNTIYF. The CDR3 bases are TGCAGCGTTGGGGGTGCCGGGACAGGGAATTCGGTCGGAAACACCATATATTTT. Supplemented by reference TRBV29-1 and TRBJ1-3, the full variable domain reads SAVISQKPSRDICQRGTSLTIQCQVDSQVTMMFWYRQQPGQSLTLIATANQGSEATYESGFVIDKFPISRPNLTFSTLTVSNMSPEDSSIYLCSVGGAGTGNSVGNTIYFGEGSWLTVV.